This TCR beta chain was recorded in a study of circulating and synovial CD4+ cells in juvenile arthritis. The study's findings and limits: These blood cells shared more CDR3 sequences with synovium than bulk blood. Diversity here was lower than in bulk blood CD4 cells. Circulating pathogenic-like and bulk T cells looked alike by Vbeta family usage.

Germline CDR1 SGHTA, CDR2 FQGTGA. The junction had 4 bases not matched to a gene; V was cut back by 4 bases and J by 5 bases. The CDR3 length is 13 residues. TCRdb's copy holds only in-frame clones and misses some; the assay was immunoSEQ multiplex PCR. The top ten hold around 0.7% of the sample, which has about 39,000 clones, approximately 93% seen once. A word on this clone: The antigen is unknown.

This chain connects TRBV7-3 to TRBJ1-1; 7 nucleotides line up with TRBD1. Input material: CD4+ T cells from blood. This sequence was found in a human donor with juvenile idiopathic arthritis. The CDR3 nucleotides are TGTGCCAGCAGCTCCGACAGGGAAACTGAAGCTTTCTTT. It yields the protein CASSSDRETEAFF.